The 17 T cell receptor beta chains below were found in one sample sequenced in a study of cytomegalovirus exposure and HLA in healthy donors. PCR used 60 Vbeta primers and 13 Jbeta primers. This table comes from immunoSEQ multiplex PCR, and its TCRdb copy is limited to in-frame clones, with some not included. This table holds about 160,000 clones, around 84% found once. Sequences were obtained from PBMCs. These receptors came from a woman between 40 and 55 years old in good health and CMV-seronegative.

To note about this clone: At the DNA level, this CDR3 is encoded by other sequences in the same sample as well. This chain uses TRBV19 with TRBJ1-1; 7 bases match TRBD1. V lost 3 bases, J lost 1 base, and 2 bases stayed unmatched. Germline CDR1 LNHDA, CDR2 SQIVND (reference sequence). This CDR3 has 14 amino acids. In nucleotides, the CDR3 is TGTGCCAGTAGTATTGGGACAGCGAACACTGAAGCTTTCTTT. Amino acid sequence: CASSIGTANTEAFF.

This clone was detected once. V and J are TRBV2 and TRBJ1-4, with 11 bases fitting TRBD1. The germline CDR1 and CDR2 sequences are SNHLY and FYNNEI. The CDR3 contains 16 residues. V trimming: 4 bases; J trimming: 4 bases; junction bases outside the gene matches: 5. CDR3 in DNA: TGTGCCAGCAGTGGGACAGGGGGCCGGGGTAATGAAAAACTGTTTTTT. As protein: CASSGTGGRGNEKLFF.

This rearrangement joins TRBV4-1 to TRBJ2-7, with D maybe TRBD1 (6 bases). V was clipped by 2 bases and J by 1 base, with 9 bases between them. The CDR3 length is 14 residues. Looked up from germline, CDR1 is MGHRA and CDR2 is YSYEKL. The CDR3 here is CASSQKTGSYEQYF. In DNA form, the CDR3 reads TGCGCCAGCAGCCAAAAAACAGGGTCCTACGAGCAGTACTTC.

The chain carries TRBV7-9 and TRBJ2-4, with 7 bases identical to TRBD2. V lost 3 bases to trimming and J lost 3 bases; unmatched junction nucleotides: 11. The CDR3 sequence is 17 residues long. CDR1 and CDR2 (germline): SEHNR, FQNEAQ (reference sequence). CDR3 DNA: TGTGCCAGCAGCTTTTGGCTGAGCGGGGACCGCAAAAACATTCAGTACTTC. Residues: CASSFWLSGDRKNIQYF.

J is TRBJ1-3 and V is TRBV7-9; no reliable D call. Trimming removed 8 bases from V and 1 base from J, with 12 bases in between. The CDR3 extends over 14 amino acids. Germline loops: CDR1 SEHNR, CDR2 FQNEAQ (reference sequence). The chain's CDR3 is CASRSKWSGNTIYF. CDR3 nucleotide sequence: TGTGCCAGCCGGTCTAAATGGTCTGGAAACACCATATATTTT.

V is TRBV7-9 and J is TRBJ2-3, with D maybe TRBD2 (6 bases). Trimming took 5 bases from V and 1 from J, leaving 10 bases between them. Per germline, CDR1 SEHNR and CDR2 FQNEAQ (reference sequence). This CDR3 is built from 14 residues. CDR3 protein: CASSVTGGTDTQYF. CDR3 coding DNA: TGTGCCAGCAGCGTCACGGGAGGCACAGATACGCAGTATTTT.

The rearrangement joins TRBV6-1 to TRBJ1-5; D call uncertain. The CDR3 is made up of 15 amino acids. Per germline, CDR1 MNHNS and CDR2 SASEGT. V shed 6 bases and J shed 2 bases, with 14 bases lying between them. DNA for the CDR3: TGTGCCAGCAGCGTAGCGGTTTCAGGCAATCAGCCCCAGCATTTT. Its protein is CASSVAVSGNQPQHF.

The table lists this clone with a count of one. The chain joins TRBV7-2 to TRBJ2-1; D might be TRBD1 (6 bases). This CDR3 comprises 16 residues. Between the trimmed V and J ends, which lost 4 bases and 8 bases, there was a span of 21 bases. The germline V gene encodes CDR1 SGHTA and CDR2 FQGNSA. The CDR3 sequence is CASSSQGTPGSHEQFF. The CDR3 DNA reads TGTGCCAGCAGCTCCCAGGGGACGCCGGGTTCTCATGAGCAGTTCTTC.

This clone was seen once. The CDR3 DNA sequence: TGTGCCAGCAGCGCGCAATACGGGGGGCTGAACACTGAAGCTTTCTTT. It is translated as CASSAQYGGLNTEAFF. The rearrangement links TRBV9 to TRBJ1-1; a possible D gene is TRBD1 (6 bases). V dropped 3 bases and J dropped 0 bases, with 15 bases sitting between them. This CDR3 has 16 amino acids. Germline V lookup: CDR1 SGDLS, CDR2 YYNGEE.

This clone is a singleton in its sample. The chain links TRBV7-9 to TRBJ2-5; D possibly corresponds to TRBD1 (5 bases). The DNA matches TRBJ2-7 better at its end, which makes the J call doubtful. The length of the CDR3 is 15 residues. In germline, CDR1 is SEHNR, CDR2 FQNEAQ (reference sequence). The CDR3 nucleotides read TGTGCCAGCAGCTCGACAGCGAAAAGCTCCTACGAGCAGTACTTC. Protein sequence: CASSSTAKSSYEQYF.

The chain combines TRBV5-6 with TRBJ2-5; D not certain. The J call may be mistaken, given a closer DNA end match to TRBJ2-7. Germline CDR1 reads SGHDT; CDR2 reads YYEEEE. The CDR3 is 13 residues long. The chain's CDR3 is CASSLRQNYEQYF. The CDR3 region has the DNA TGTGCCAGCAGCTTGCGTCAGAACTACGAGCAGTACTTC.

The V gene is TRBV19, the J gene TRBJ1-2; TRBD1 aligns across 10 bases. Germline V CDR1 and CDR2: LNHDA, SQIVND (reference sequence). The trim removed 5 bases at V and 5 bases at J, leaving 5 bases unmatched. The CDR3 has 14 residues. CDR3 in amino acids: CASSPDRGIYGYTF. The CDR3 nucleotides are TGTGCCAGTAGTCCGGACAGGGGGATTTATGGCTACACCTTC.

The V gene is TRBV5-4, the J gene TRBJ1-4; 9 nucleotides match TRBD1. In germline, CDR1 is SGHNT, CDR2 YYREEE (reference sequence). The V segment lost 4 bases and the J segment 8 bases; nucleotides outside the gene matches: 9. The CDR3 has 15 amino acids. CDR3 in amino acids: CASSQSGQGDEKLFF. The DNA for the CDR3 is TGTGCCAGCAGCCAGTCGGGACAGGGAGACGAAAAACTGTTTTTT.

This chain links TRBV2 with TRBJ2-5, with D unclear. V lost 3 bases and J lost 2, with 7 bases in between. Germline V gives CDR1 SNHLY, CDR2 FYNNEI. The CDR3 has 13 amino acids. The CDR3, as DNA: TGTGCCAGCAGTGAGGGCCAGCAAGAGACCCAGTACTTC. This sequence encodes CASSEGQQETQYF.

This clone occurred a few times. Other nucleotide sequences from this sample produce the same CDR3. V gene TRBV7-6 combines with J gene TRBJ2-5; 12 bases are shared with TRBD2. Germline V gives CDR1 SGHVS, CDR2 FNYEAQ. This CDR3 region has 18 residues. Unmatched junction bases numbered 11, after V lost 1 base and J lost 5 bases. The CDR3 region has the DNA TGTGCCAGCAGCTTAGGTCTAGCGGGGGGGTACCGGGCGGAGACCCAGTACTTC. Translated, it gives CASSLGLAGGYRAETQYF.

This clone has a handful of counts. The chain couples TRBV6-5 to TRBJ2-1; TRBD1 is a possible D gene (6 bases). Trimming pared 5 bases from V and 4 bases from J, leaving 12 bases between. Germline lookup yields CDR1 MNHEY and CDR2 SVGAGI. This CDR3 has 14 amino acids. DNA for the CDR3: TGTGCCAGCAGTAACCGGGACATGTACAATGAGCAGTTCTTC. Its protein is CASSNRDMYNEQFF.

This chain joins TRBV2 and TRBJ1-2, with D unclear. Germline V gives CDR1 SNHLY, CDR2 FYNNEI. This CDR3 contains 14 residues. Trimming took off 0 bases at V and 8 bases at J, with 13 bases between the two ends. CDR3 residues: CASSEARAVYGYTF. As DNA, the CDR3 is TGTGCCAGCAGTGAAGCTCGCGCGGTGTACGGCTACACCTTC.